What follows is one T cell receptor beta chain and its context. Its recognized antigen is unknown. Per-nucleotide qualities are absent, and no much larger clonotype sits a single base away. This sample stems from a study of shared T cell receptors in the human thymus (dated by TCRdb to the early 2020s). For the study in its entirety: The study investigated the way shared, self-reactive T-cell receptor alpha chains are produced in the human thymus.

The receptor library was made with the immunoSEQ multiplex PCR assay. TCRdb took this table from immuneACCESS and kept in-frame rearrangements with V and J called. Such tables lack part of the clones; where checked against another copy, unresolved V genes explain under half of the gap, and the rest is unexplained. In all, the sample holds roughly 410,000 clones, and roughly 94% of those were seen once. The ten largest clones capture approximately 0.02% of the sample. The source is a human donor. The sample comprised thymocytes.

The CDR3 loop reads CASSPSRLAPETQYF. The bases are TGTGCCAGCAGCCCATCGAGGCTAGCACCAGAGACCCAGTACTTC. The V gene is TRBV11-2 and the J gene is TRBJ2-5; TRBD2 is a possible D gene, resting on 5 matching bases. Including the terminal cysteine and phenylalanine, the CDR3 comprises 15 residues. Of all the DNA, just the CDR3 is kept, 45 bases in frame from base 1. V drops 5 bases and J drops 4 bases, leaving 17 bases in between. CDR1 is given as SGHAT and CDR2 as FQNNGV, both from the germline V gene.